This paragraph covers one TCR beta chain sequence. This CDR3 comprises 14 residues. Per germline, CDR1 SGHRS and CDR2 YFSETQ. The V gene lost 4 bases and the J gene lost 8 bases, with 18 bases spanning the gap. The entry originates in a study of blood T cell repertoires in COVID-19. Background on the study: COVID-19 samples collected from the United States, Italy and Spain covered acute and convalescent phases. Sources were T cells, B-cell-depleted T cells, or PBMCs; the material itself was cDNA or gDNA.

Original data processing: Using reference gene primer amplification, nucleated cell counts were estimated. The protocol was immunoSEQ multiplex PCR, while the TCRdb copy is restricted to in-frame clones and leaves out a portion. Clone size and V and J calls were adopted from that table, with D and trimming inferred from the DNA. The table records about 200,000 clones, about nine tenths of them present only once. The chain couples TRBV5-1 to TRBJ1-2; D gene ambiguous. The sequence was obtained from a man aged 35-49 years with acute or convalescent COVID-19. The sample taken for sequencing was peripheral blood. The chain's CDR3 is CASSAVGLQLGYTF. In DNA, the CDR3 is TGCGCCAGCAGCGCGGTGGGTCTTCAGTTGGGCTACACCTTC.